This TCR beta chain was sequenced for a study of CD8 T cells in Susac syndrome. As to this clonotype: Its antigen is still unknown.

Germline trimming cut 7 bases from V and 4 bases from J; bases unmatched to any gene: 14. CDR1 and CDR2 (germline): SGDLS, YYNGEE. The CDR3 runs 16 residues. The RNA, about 0.45 to 1 ug, was put through reverse transcription using random hexamers. The TCR beta CDR3 was amplified by immunoSEQ multiplex PCR across 54 Vbeta, 13 Jbeta. TCRdb reprocessed the immunoSEQ multiplex PCR reads via MiXCR and lists one record per CDR3 protein. Of some 190,000 distinct CDR3 sequences detected, almost 96% appear once; the ten largest clones hold around 0.093%. Sequencing of TCR beta covered CD8+ and CD4+ T cells obtained from blood. General study points: The TCR sequencing and HLA analysis in the study involved a relatively small number of individuals, as the study acknowledged.

The chain combines TRBV9 with TRBJ2-1; TRBD2 matches 7 bases. Specimen: CD4+ T cells from PBMCs. The receptor's source is a human donor with multiple sclerosis. This chain's CDR3 is CASGSSRGGPYNEQFF. CDR3 bases: TGTGCCAGCGGTAGCTCCCGCGGGGGACCGTACAATGAGCAGTTCTTC. Full variable domain (outside the CDR3, taken from reference TRBV9 and TRBJ2-1): DSGVTQTPKHLITATGQRVTLRCSPRSGDLSVYWYQQSLDQGLQFLIQYYNGEERAKGNILERFSAQQFPDLHSELNLSSLELGDSALYFCASGSSRGGPYNEQFFGPGTRLTVL.